One sample yielded the 28 T cell receptor beta chains listed below, sequenced in a study of CD8+ T cells in alopecia areata. RNA was isolated and reverse transcribed to cDNA, the sequencing template. TCRdb's copy holds only in-frame clones and misses some; the assay was immunoSEQ multiplex PCR. The repertoire includes 120,000 or so clones, roughly 50% of them detected once, and about 10% sits in the top ten. Sample: NKG2D-low CD8+ T cells sorted from blood. The receptors come from a human donor with alopecia areata.

The table lists this clone with a count of one. CDR3 sequence reads: CASTTISPLGLFF. CDR3 DNA: TGTGCCAGCACCACAATCAGCCCCCTAGGGCTGTTTTTT. This chain uses TRBV6-6 with TRBJ2-2; D remains unclear. The CDR3 loop spans 13 amino acids. V shed 7 bases and J shed 13 bases, with 19 bases lying between them. Germline V gene data show CDR1 as MNHNY and CDR2 as SVGAGI (reference sequence).

The chain links TRBV27 to TRBJ2-7; no firm D call. CDR3 size: 14 residues. Deletions cut 2 bases from V and 3 bases from J, with 11 bases between. Germline V lookup: CDR1 MNHEY, CDR2 SMNVEV (reference sequence). CDR3 sequence: CASSLIGANYEQYF. The CDR3 DNA reads as TGTGCCAGCAGTTTAATTGGAGCGAACTACGAGCAGTACTTC.

The chain couples TRBV9 to TRBJ2-1; D is possibly TRBD2 (5 bases). The CDR3 is 13 amino acids. Germline V gene data show CDR1 as SGDLS and CDR2 as YYNGEE. The V end lost 4 bases, the J end lost 14 bases, and 19 bases lay between the germline ends. Here the CDR3 DNA reads TGTGCCAGCAGCCCGGGGATTGGGTCAGTGGAGTTCTTC. It encodes CASSPGIGSVEFF. The full variable domain, completed using reference TRBV9 and TRBJ2-1, is DSGVTQTPKHLITATGQRVTLRCSPRSGDLSVYWYQQSLDQGLQFLIQYYNGEERAKGNILERFSAQQFPDLHSELNLSSLELGDSALYFCASSPGIGSVEFFGPGTRLTVL.

With regard to this clone: This sample also contains other DNA sequences that code for the same CDR3. This chain links TRBV29-1 with TRBJ2-1, with 8 bases aligning to TRBD2. The V gene end was trimmed by 4 bases and the J gene end by 7 bases; junction bases not matched to a gene: 3. The CDR3 spans 12 residues. CDR1 SQVTM and CDR2 ANQGSEA come from the germline V gene. The CDR3 reads CSVAGGPNEQFF. DNA of the CDR3: TGCAGCGTTGCGGGGGGGCCGAATGAGCAGTTCTTC.

The CDR3: CASSLGGGPYEQYF. Written as DNA, the CDR3 is TGTGCCAGCAGCTTAGGGGGCGGACCCTACGAGCAGTACTTC. This chain links TRBV7-6 with TRBJ2-7, with a possible D match to TRBD1 (5 bases). The CDR3 contains 14 residues. Trimming stripped 1 base from V and 2 bases from J, with 9 bases between. The germline V gene has CDR1 SGHVS and CDR2 FNYEAQ.

V usage is TRBV5-1 and J usage is TRBJ1-1, with 9 bases that match TRBD1. Losses at the gene ends were 4 bases for V and 5 bases for J; bases not matched to a gene: 6. The CDR3 contains 14 residues. Germline V gene data show CDR1 as SGHRS and CDR2 as YFSETQ. CDR3 DNA sequence: TGCGCCAGCAGCCCGGGACAGGGACAGACTGAAGCTTTCTTT. Translated, it gives CASSPGQGQTEAFF.

The gene calls are TRBV29-1 and TRBJ2-1; TRBD2 aligns across 8 bases. Unmatched junction bases numbered 10, after V lost 8 bases and J lost 4 bases. Looked up from germline, CDR1 is SQVTM and CDR2 is ANQGSEA. The CDR3 covers 14 residues. CDR3 sequence reads: CSSGGTRKYNEQFF. For the CDR3, the DNA is TGCAGCTCCGGAGGGACTAGGAAATACAATGAGCAGTTCTTC.

The V gene is TRBV29-1, the J gene TRBJ2-7, with D possibly matching TRBD2 (6 bases). CDR3 length: 13 residues. Trimming cost V 4 bases and J 1 base, with 11 bases left between them. Germline V lookup: CDR1 SQVTM, CDR2 ANQGSEA. This chain's CDR3 is CSVAGGTSYEQYF. DNA for the CDR3: TGCAGCGTTGCCGGAGGGACTTCCTACGAGCAGTACTTC.

This clone turned up a few times. The gene calls are TRBV19 and TRBJ2-5; TRBD1 is a possible D gene (6 bases). CDR1 is LNHDA and CDR2 is SQIVND in the germline V gene (reference sequence). The CDR3 runs 14 residues. V shed 4 bases and J shed 1 base, with 10 bases lying between them. CDR3 DNA sequence: TGTGCCAGTAGTAGAGGACAGTCCCAAGAGACCCAGTACTTC. It is translated as CASSRGQSQETQYF.

The chain joins TRBV4-1 to TRBJ2-7, with unresolved D. CDR3 length: 15 residues. V gave up 0 bases and J gave up 2 bases, with 11 bases separating them. From germline, CDR1 is MGHRA and CDR2 YSYEKL. The CDR3 loop is CASSQDRSSPYEQYF. The CDR3 region has the DNA TGCGCCAGCAGCCAAGATCGGAGCAGTCCCTACGAGCAGTACTTC.

This chain joins TRBV29-1 and TRBJ2-7; possibly TRBD1 for D (7 bases). The V and J ends lost 1 base and 4 bases respectively, with 14 bases between them. The CDR3 spans 14 residues. Germline-derived CDR1 and CDR2 are SQVTM and ANQGSEA. The CDR3 loop is CSVEGRGREYEQYF. The CDR3 coding sequence is TGCAGCGTTGAAGGGAGGGGGCGCGAGTACGAGCAGTACTTC.

This clone occurred once. The chain has TRBV27 and TRBJ1-2, with TRBD1 identical over 7 bases. V lost 6 bases, J lost 7 bases, and 5 bases stayed unmatched. This CDR3 has 12 amino acids. Per the germline V gene, CDR1 is MNHEY and CDR2 is SMNVEV (reference sequence). CDR3 residues: CASSRGASGYTF. The CDR3 DNA reads as TGTGCCAGCAGCAGGGGGGCGAGTGGCTACACCTTC.

The rearrangement links TRBV29-1 to TRBJ2-1; 8 nucleotides line up with TRBD1. Trimming took 0 bases from V and 7 from J; bases not matched to a gene: 11. Germline CDR1 and CDR2: SQVTM and ANQGSEA. CDR3 length equals 16 residues. The DNA of the CDR3 is TGCAGCGTTGAAGATCATTCTATCAGGGGGCGGAATGAGCAGTTCTTC. The encoded protein is CSVEDHSIRGRNEQFF.

The V call is TRBV10-3, the J call TRBJ2-7; 10 bases align to TRBD1. This CDR3 comprises 15 residues. Germline values: CDR1 ENHRY, CDR2 SYGVKD. The ends lost 0 bases at V and 5 bases at J; junction bases unmatched: 4. CDR3 protein: CAISESGTGDDEQYF. The CDR3 DNA follows: TGTGCCATCAGTGAGTCGGGGACAGGGGATGACGAGCAGTACTTC.

The chain joins TRBV13 to TRBJ1-5, with D unclear. The V gene lost 0 bases and the J gene lost 5 bases, with 11 bases spanning the gap. Germline CDR1 and CDR2: PRHDT and FYEKMQ (reference sequence). The CDR3 contains 15 residues. CDR3: CASSLGGSKHQPQHF. The DNA for the CDR3 is TGTGCCAGCAGCTTAGGTGGCAGTAAACATCAGCCCCAGCATTTT.

This clone was seen only a few times. The chain couples TRBV29-1 to TRBJ2-3, with TRBD2 matching over 11 bases. With V trimmed by 5 bases and J by 6 bases, 4 bases remained unmatched. The CDR3 has 13 residues. Germline CDR1 SQVTM, CDR2 ANQGSEA. CDR3: CSVTSGSTDTQYF. In nucleotides, the CDR3 is TGCAGCGTTACTAGCGGGAGTACTGATACGCAGTATTTT.

A word on this clone: Other DNA sequences in this specimen translate into the identical CDR3. The rearrangement uses TRBV29-1 and TRBJ2-5; 7 bases agree with TRBD2. Germline trimming cut 3 bases from V and 2 bases from J; bases unmatched to any gene: 0. CDR3 size: 12 residues. Germline lookup yields CDR1 SQVTM and CDR2 ANQGSEA. This chain's CDR3 is CSVEGLQETQYF. The CDR3, as DNA: TGCAGCGTTGAGGGACTACAAGAGACCCAGTACTTC.

The rearrangement uses TRBV9 and TRBJ2-7, with TRBD2 matching 11 bases. The germline V gene encodes CDR1 SGDLS and CDR2 YYNGEE. The CDR3 spans 14 residues. Unmatched junction bases numbered 7, after V lost 7 bases and J lost 4 bases. Written as DNA, the CDR3 is TGTGCCAGCGGAGACGGGACTAGCGGATACGAGCAGTACTTC. Encoded protein: CASGDGTSGYEQYF.

As concerns this clone: This sample includes further DNA sequences coding for the same CDR3. The gene calls are TRBV4-1 and TRBJ2-1, with unresolved D. V was trimmed by 0 bases and J by 7 bases, leaving 4 bases between them. Per germline, CDR1 MGHRA and CDR2 YSYEKL. The CDR3 has 12 amino acids. CDR3 sequence: CASSQDGNEQFF. DNA of the CDR3: TGCGCCAGCAGCCAAGATGGGAATGAGCAGTTCTTC.

In DNA form, the CDR3 reads TGCGCCAGCAGCTACGACAGGGGTCGCACAGATACGCAGTATTTT. Translating gives CASSYDRGRTDTQYF. The chain links TRBV5-1 to TRBJ2-3; 8 bases align to TRBD1. Germline trimming cut 3 bases from V and 1 base from J; bases unmatched to any gene: 4. Germline V gene lookup returns CDR1 SGHRS and CDR2 YFSETQ. CDR3 length: 15 residues.

There are a few counts of this clone. V is TRBV29-1 and J is TRBJ1-2; possibly TRBD1 for D (6 bases). The length of the CDR3 is 14 residues. V was clipped by 7 bases and J by 2 bases, with 17 bases between them. From germline, CDR1 is SQVTM and CDR2 ANQGSEA. CDR3 DNA sequence: TGCAGCGAATCCTCCCACAGGGCCAACTATGGCTACACCTTC. Translated: CSESSHRANYGYTF.

CDR3 loop: CSARDNTEAFF. In nucleotides, the CDR3 is TGCAGTGCTAGAGACAACACTGAAGCTTTCTTT. The chain combines TRBV20-1 with TRBJ1-1, with D hard to call. The CDR3 is 11 residues long. CDR1 DFQATT and CDR2 SNEGSKA come from the germline V gene (reference sequence). V was shortened by 0 bases and J by 2 bases, with 1 base between the two germline ends.

The chain couples TRBV30 to TRBJ2-1; D is unresolved. The V gene's germline CDR1 is GTSNPN and CDR2 SVGIG (reference sequence). V was clipped by 5 bases and J by 8 bases, with 16 bases between them. This CDR3 comprises 13 residues. CDR3 sequence (DNA): TGTGCCTGGGACAATCGGCTCCAGTATGAGCAGTTCTTC. Translated: CAWDNRLQYEQFF.

The sample holds a few counts of this clone. This chain connects TRBV10-3 to TRBJ2-3, with D hard to call. The ends were cut back, 10 bases at V and 0 bases at J, with 5 bases in the middle. CDR3 size: 11 residues. CDR1 and CDR2 from the germline V gene are ENHRY and SYGVKD. Here the CDR3 reads CATSSTDTQYF. In DNA form, the CDR3 reads TGTGCCACGTCTAGCACAGATACGCAGTATTTT.

V and J are TRBV14 and TRBJ2-3; D ambiguous. CDR3 length: 13 amino acids. V lost 1 base and J lost 3, with 5 bases in between. The germline CDR1 and CDR2 sequences are SGHDN and FVKESK. The CDR3 DNA sequence: TGTGCCAGCAGCCAAGGGTTAACAGATACGCAGTATTTT. Translating gives CASSQGLTDTQYF.

The V and J genes are TRBV29-1 and TRBJ1-1, with D possibly TRBD1 on 6 matching bases. This CDR3 has 13 residues. V gave up 7 bases and J gave up 3 bases, with 15 bases separating them. Germline-derived CDR1 and CDR2 are SQVTM and ANQGSEA. The CDR3 region is CSGGPGADTEAFF. The CDR3 DNA follows: TGCAGCGGTGGGCCGGGGGCGGACACTGAAGCTTTCTTT.

This chain links TRBV4-1 with TRBJ2-1; the match to TRBD1 covers 10 bases. The length of the CDR3 is 14 residues. Losses at the gene ends were 4 bases for V and 5 bases for J; bases not matched to a gene: 2. Germline V CDR1 and CDR2: MGHRA, YSYEKL. The CDR3 loop is CASSRTGGHNEQFF. CDR3 in DNA: TGCGCCAGCAGCCGGACAGGGGGTCACAATGAGCAGTTCTTC.

This clone was counted a single time. CDR3 region: CASSPRGLTNEQFF. The CDR3 DNA sequence: TGTGCCAGCAGTCCGAGGGGACTCACAAATGAGCAGTTCTTC. This rearrangement joins TRBV27 to TRBJ2-1, with D possibly matching TRBD2 (6 bases). Germline V gene sequence: CDR1 MNHEY, CDR2 SMNVEV (reference sequence). V was trimmed by 5 bases and J by 7 bases, leaving 15 bases between them. This CDR3 comprises 14 residues.